The clone carrying this TCR beta chain has more than one count but fewer than ten. Its antigen is not identified. Time point of the sample: patch test 1, 2 weeks after DPC sensitization. Treatment specified: therapeutic diphenylcyclopropenone sensitization with weekly scalp DPC. Under the authors' procedure: Sample-level TCR yields exhibited a median of approximately 89,000, with a range of about 20,000 to 700,000. One entry per CDR3 protein, called by TCRdb with MiXCR from the RACE reads. Here the V and J calls rest on TCRdb's processing, not on the authors' analysis. This sample yields 70,000 to 100,000 distinct CDR3 sequences, of which 7% to 8% are seen a single time; less than 2% belongs to the top ten. This entry is derived from a study of human T cells and chemical hapten exposure. Whole-study findings and limits: Expanded TCRs were compared with controls, and the expanded TCRs formed significantly more large CDR3 similarity clusters. With alopecia, donors may have immune responses unlike healthy people's.

Germline V CDR1 and CDR2: MNHNY, SVGAGI (reference sequence). This CDR3 comprises 15 residues. The germline V and J ends were trimmed by 2 bases and 3 bases, with 13 bases remaining between them. The source material was whole blood, sampled in connection with sensitization to the hapten diphenylcyclopropenone (DPC). The gene calls are TRBV6-6 and TRBJ1-1; no reliable D call. The receptor was derived from a woman in her thirties with alopecia areata. Some clones in this sample may be carry-over from other donors' samples. CDR3 nucleotide sequence: TGTGCCAGCAGTTACGTCCCCCCCCCCCACACTGAAGCTTTCTTT. This translates into CASSYVPPPHTEAFF.